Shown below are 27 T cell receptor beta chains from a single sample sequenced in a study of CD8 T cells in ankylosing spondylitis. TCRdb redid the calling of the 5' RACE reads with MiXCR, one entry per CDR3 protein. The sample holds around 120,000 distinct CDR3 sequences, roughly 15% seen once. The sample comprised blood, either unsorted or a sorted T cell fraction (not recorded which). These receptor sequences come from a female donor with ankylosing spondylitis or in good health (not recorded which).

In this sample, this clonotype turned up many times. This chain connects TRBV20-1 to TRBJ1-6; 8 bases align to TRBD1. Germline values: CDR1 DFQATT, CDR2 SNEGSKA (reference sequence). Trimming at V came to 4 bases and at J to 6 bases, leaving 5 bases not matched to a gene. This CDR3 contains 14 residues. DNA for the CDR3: TGCAGTGCTACTGAAGACAGGGGTAATTCACCCCTCCACTTT. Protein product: CSATEDRGNSPLHF.

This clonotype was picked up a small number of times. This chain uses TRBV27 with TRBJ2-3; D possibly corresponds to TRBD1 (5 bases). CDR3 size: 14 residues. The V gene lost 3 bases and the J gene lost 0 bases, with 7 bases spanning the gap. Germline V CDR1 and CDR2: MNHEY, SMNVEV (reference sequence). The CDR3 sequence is CASSFRASTDTQYF. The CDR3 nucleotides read TGTGCCAGCAGTTTCAGGGCTAGCACAGATACGCAGTATTTT.

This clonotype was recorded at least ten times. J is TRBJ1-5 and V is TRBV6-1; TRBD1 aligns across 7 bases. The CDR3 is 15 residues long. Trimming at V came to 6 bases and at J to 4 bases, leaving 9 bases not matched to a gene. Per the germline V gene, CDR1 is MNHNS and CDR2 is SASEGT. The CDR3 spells CASSEGTVGNQPQHF. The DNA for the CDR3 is TGTGCCAGCAGCGAGGGGACAGTTGGTAATCAGCCCCAGCATTTT.

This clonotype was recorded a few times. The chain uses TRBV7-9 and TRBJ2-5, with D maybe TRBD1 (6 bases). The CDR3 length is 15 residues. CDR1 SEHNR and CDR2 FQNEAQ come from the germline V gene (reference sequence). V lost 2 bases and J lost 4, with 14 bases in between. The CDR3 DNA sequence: TGTGCCAGCAGCTTACCCAACGGACAGCTAGAGACCCAGTACTTC. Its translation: CASSLPNGQLETQYF.

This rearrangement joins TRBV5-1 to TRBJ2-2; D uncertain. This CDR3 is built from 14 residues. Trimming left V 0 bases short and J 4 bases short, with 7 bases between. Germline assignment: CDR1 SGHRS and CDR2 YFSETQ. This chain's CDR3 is CASSLASTTGELFF. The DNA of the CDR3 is TGCGCCAGCAGCTTGGCCAGTACCACCGGGGAGCTGTTTTTT. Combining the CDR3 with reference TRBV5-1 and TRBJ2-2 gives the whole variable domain KAGVTQTPRYLIKTRGQQVTLSCSPISGHRSVSWYQQTPGQGLQFLFEYFSETQRNKGNFPGRFSGRQFSNSRSEMNVSTLELGDSALYLCASSLASTTGELFFGEGSRLTVL.

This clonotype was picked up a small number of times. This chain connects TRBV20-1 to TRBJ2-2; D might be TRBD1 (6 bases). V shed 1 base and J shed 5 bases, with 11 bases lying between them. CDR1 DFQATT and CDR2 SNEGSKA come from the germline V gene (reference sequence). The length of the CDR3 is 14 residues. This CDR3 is CSARGRGGTGELFF. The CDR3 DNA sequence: TGCAGTGCTAGAGGGAGAGGGGGTACCGGGGAGCTGTTTTTT.

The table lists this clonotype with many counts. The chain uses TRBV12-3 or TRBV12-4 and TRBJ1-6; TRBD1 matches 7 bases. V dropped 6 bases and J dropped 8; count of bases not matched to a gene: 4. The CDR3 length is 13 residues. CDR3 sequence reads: CASSRQGHSPLHF. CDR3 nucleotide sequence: TGTGCCAGCAGCCGACAGGGTCATTCACCCCTCCACTTT.

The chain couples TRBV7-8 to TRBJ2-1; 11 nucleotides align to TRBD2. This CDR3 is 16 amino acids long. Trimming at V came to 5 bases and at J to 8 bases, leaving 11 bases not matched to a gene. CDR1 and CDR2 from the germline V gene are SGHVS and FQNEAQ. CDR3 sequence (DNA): TGTGCCAGCAGCCCAGTACTAGCGGGAGCGGGCGATGAGCAGTTCTTC. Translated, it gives CASSPVLAGAGDEQFF.

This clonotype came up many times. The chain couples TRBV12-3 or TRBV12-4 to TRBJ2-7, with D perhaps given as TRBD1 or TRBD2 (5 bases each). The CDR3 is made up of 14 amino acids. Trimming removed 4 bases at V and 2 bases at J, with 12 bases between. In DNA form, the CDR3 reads TGTGCCAGCAGTTCCCGGGACCCGGCCTACGAGCAGTACTTC. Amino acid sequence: CASSSRDPAYEQYF.

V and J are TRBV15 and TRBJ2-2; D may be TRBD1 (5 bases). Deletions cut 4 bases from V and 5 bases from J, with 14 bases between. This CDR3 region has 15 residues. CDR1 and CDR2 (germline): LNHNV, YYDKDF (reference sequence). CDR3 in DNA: TGTGCCACCAGCACCTGGGCAGGGAAAACCGGGGAGCTGTTTTTT. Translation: CATSTWAGKTGELFF.

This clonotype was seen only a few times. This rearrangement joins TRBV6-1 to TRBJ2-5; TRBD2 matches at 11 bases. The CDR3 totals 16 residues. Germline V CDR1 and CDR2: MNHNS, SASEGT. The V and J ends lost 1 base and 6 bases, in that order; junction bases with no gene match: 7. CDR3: CASSEGLAGGRKTQYF. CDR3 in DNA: TGTGCCAGCAGTGAAGGGTTAGCGGGGGGGCGGAAGACCCAGTACTTC.

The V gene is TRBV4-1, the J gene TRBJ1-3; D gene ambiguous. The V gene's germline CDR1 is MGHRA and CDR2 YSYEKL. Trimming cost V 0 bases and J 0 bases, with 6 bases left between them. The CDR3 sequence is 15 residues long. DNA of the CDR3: TGCGCCAGCAGCCAAGACGGATACTCTGGAAACACCATATATTTT. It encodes CASSQDGYSGNTIYF.

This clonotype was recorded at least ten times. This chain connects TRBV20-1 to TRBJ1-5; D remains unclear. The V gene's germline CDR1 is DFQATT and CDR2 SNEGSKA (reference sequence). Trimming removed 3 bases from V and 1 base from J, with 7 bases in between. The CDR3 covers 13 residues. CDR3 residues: CSASQDSNQPQHF. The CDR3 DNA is TGCAGTGCTAGTCAGGACAGCAATCAGCCCCAGCATTTT.

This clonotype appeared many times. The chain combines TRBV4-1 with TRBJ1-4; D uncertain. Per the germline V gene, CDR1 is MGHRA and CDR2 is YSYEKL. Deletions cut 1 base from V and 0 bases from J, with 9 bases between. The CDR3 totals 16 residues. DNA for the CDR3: TGCGCCAGCAGCCAAGTGAGGGTCGCAACTAATGAAAAACTGTTTTTT. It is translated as CASSQVRVATNEKLFF.

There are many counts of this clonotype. As DNA, the CDR3 is TGCGCCAGCAGCCAAGATCCTAGCGGGGGTTTAGGATCCGATGAGCAGTTCTTC. Its translation is CASSQDPSGGLGSDEQFF. The chain joins TRBV4-1 to TRBJ2-1; 10 nucleotides agree with TRBD2. Germline CDR1 and CDR2: MGHRA and YSYEKL. The CDR3 is 18 residues long. The J segment lost 8 bases and the V segment lost 0 bases, leaving 13 bases of the junction unmatched.

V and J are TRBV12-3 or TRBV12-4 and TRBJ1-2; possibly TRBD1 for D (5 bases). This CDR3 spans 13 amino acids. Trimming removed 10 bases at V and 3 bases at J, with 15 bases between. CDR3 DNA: TGTGCCAACAGCTTCCGGGACGACTATGGCTACACCTTC. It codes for CANSFRDDYGYTF.

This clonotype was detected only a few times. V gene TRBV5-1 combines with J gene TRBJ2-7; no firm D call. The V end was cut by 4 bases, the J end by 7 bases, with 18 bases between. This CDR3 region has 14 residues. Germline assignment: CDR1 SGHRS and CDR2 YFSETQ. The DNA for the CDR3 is TGCGCCAGCAGCCCTGCCTTTGCCGGGCTTGAGCAGTACTTC. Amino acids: CASSPAFAGLEQYF.

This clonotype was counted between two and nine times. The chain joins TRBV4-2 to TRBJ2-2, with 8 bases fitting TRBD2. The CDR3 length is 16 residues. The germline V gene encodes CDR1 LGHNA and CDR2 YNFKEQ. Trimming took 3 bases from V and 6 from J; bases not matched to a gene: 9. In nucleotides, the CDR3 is TGTGCCAGCAGCCATGCCGGGACTAGTTCCCCCGGGGAGCTGTTTTTT. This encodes CASSHAGTSSPGELFF.

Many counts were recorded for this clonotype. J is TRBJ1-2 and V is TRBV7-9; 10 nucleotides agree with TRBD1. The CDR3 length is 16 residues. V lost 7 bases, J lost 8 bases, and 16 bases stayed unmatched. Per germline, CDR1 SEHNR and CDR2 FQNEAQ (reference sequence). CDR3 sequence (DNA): TGTGCCAGCATCGACCCCAGGACAGGGGGATTAAGGGGCTACACCTTC. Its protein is CASIDPRTGGLRGYTF. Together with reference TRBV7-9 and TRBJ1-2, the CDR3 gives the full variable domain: DTGVSQNPRHKITKRGQNVTFRCDPISEHNRLYWYRQTLGQGPEFLTYFQNEAQLEKSRLLSDRFSAERPKGSFSTLEIQRTEQGDSAMYLCASIDPRTGGLRGYTFGSGTRLTVV.

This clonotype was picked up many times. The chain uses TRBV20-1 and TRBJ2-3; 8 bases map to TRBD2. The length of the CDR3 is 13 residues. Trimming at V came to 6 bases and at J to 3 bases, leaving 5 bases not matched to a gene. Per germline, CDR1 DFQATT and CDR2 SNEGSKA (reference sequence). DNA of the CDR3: TGCAGTGCCGGGGGGGTAGGGACAGATACGCAGTATTTT. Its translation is CSAGGVGTDTQYF.

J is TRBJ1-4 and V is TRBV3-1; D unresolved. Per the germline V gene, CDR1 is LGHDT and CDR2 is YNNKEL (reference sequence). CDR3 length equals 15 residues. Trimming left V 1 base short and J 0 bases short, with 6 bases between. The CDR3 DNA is TGTGCCAGCAGCCAAGGACGACCAACTAATGAAAAACTGTTTTTT. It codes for CASSQGRPTNEKLFF.

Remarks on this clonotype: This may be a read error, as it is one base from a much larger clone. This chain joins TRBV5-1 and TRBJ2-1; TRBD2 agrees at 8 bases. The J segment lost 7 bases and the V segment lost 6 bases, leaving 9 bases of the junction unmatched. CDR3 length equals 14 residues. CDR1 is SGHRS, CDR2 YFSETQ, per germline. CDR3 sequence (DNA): TGCGCCAGCAAACCCGGGACTAGTCAGAATGAGCAGTTCTTC. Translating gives CASKPGTSQNEQFF.

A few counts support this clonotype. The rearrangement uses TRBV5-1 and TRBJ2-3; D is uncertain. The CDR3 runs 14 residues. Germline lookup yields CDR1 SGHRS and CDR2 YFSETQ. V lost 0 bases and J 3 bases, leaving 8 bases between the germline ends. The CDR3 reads CASSLEILTDTQYF. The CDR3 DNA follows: TGCGCCAGCAGCTTGGAGATTTTAACAGATACGCAGTATTTT.

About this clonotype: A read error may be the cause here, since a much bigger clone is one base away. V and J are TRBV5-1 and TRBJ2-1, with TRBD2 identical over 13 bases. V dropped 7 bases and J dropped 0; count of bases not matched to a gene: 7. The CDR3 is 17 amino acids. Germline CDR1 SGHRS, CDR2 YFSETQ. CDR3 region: CASGTGLAGSSYNEQFF. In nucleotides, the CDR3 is TGCGCCAGCGGCACGGGACTAGCGGGGAGCTCCTACAATGAGCAGTTCTTC.

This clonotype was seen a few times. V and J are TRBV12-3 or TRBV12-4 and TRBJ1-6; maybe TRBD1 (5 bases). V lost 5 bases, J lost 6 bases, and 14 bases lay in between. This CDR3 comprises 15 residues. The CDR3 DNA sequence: TGTGCCAGCAGTACCGCCGGGGCAGTTAATTCACCCCTCCACTTT. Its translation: CASSTAGAVNSPLHF.

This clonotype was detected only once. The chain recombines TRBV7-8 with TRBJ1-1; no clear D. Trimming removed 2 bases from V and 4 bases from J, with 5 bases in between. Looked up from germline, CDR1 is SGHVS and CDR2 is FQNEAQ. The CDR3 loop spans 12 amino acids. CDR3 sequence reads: CASSLIGTEAFF. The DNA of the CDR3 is TGTGCCAGCAGCTTAATAGGCACTGAAGCTTTCTTT.

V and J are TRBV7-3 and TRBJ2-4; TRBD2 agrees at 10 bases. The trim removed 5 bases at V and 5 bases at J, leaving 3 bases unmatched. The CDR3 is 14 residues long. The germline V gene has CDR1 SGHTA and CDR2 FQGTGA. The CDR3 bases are TGTGCCAGCAGCACCGGGACTAGCGAAAACATTCAGTACTTC. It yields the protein CASSTGTSENIQYF.